The clone carrying this T cell receptor (beta chain) has a count of ten or more. Its matching antigen is unknown. Universal primer sites and UMIs were introduced during 5'RACE template-switching synthesis of TCR cDNA. TCRdb ran MiXCR on the 5' RACE reads and lists one entry per CDR3 protein. The sample yields 300,000 to 350,000 distinct CDR3 sequences, around 4.4% seen once. The CDR3 spans 13 residues. V lost 4 bases, J lost 7 bases, and 12 bases lay in between. Germline V gene sequence: CDR1 SGHRS, CDR2 YFSETQ. The sample comes from a study of T cells after yellow fever vaccination. Regarding the study as a whole: In post-booster samples, most primary-vaccination clones reappeared (about 95% CD4, about 90% CD8). There was a small share of clonotypes that showed up in both the CD4 and CD8 compartments. Highly abundant clonotypes carried over from the bulk population could end up in FACS-sorted repertoires as contaminants.

The specimen comprised PBMCs, sampled 15 days after the yellow fever booster vaccination. This receptor was obtained from a man younger than 30 who received the YFV17D yellow fever vaccine. This chain connects TRBV5-1 to TRBJ2-4, with D hard to call. The CDR3 nucleotides are TGCGCCAGCAGCCCCACCCTGGGGAACATTCAGTACTTC. Its protein is CASSPTLGNIQYF.